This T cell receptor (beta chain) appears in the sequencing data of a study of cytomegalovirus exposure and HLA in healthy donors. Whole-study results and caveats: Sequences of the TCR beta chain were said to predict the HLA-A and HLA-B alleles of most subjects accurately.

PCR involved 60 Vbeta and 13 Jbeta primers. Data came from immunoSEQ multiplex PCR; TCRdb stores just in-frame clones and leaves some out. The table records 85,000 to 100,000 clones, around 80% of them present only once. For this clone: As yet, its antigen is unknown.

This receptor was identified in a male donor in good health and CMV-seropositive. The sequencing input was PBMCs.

The CDR3 protein is CASSGGQNYGYTF. The CDR3 nucleotides are TGTGCCAGTAGTGGAGGACAGAACTATGGCTACACCTTC. The chain combines TRBV19 with TRBJ1-2; D might be TRBD1 (6 bases). Germline CDR1 is LNHDA and CDR2 is SQIVND (reference sequence). Trimming cost V 5 bases and J 2 bases, with 9 bases left between them. There are 13 residues in the CDR3.